The 28 T cell receptor beta chains listed next were all sequenced from one sample in a study of blood T cell repertoires in COVID-19. Produced via immunoSEQ multiplex PCR; TCRdb's table is partial and in-frame only. The table shows fewer than 200,000 clones, with 84% occurring only once. The sample was PBMCs or T cells enriched from blood (not recorded which). The source is a man between 50 and 59 years old who had recovered from COVID-19.

This clone was observed once. The J gene is TRBJ2-5, the V gene TRBV5-1, with D hard to call. This CDR3 has 14 residues. Germline V CDR1 and CDR2: SGHRS, YFSETQ. V shed 3 bases and J shed 1 base, with 10 bases lying between them. Here the CDR3 DNA reads TGCGCCAGCAGCTCTCCTGTAGTCCAAGAGACCCAGTACTTC. Translation: CASSSPVVQETQYF.

Remarks on this clone: At one of its ends the junction is not consistent with the germline gene, which may arise from a read error. This rearrangement joins TRBV7-3 to TRBJ1-3; 9 bases match TRBD1. Germline V gene sequence: CDR1 SGHTA, CDR2 FQGTGA. The length of the CDR3 is 15 residues. CDR3 DNA sequence: TGTGCCAGCAGCGTAACAGGGGGCCCTGGAAACACCATATATTTT. This codes for CASSVTGGPGNTIYF.

The rearrangement joins TRBV5-1 to TRBJ2-5; TRBD2 matches 7 bases. J gave up 2 bases and V 2 bases, and 6 bases lay outside the gene matches. The germline CDR1 and CDR2 sequences are SGHRS and YFSETQ. The length of the CDR3 is 15 residues. The CDR3: CASSLSGAQQETQYF. For the CDR3, the DNA is TGCGCCAGCAGCTTAAGCGGGGCCCAGCAAGAGACCCAGTACTTC.

CDR3 DNA: TGTGCCAGCAGGCTGACAGGGGAGCTGTTTTTT. Protein: CASRLTGELFF. The rearrangement uses TRBV12-3 or TRBV12-4 and TRBJ2-2; D not resolved. The CDR3 spans 11 residues. Trimming left V 6 bases short and J 8 bases short, with 7 bases between.

The V call is TRBV27, the J call TRBJ2-7; weak D call: TRBD2 (6 bases). In germline, CDR1 is MNHEY, CDR2 SMNVEV (reference sequence). CDR3 length equals 14 residues. V was cut by 3 bases and J by 5 bases, with 14 bases left in between. The chain's CDR3 is CASSFGGHLDEQYF. The DNA for the CDR3 is TGTGCCAGCAGTTTCGGAGGGCACCTCGACGAGCAGTACTTC.

This rearrangement joins TRBV6-1 to TRBJ1-3, with D uncertain. CDR3 size: 15 residues. Germline CDR1 MNHNS, CDR2 SASEGT. V was pared by 1 base and J by 4 bases, with 11 bases between. The CDR3 nucleotides are TGTGCCAGCAGTGAAGAACGGGGATCCGGAAACACCATATATTTT. It codes for CASSEERGSGNTIYF.

In DNA form, the CDR3 reads TGTGCCACCGCAGTTAATCAGCCCCAGCATTTT. Translating gives CATAVNQPQHF. The chain couples TRBV28 to TRBJ1-5, with unresolved D. V was clipped by 10 bases and J by 4 bases, with 8 bases between them. The germline gives CDR1 MDHEN, CDR2 SYDVKM. This CDR3 is built from 11 residues.

This clone has only a few counts. This rearrangement joins TRBV7-9 to TRBJ2-7, with a possible D match to TRBD2 (5 bases). This CDR3 contains 15 residues. V lost 5 bases and J 2 bases, leaving 16 bases between the germline ends. The V gene's germline CDR1 is SEHNR and CDR2 FQNEAQ (reference sequence). The CDR3 bases are TGTGCCAGCAGCCCAGACGGACTTTTCCCCTACGAGCAGTACTTC. It specifies CASSPDGLFPYEQYF.

This chain uses TRBV7-2 with TRBJ2-1; D is unresolved. The germline V gene has CDR1 SGHTA and CDR2 FQGNSA. Trimming shortened V by 2 bases and J by 2 bases, and 13 bases separated the two germline ends. The CDR3 has 16 residues. CDR3 in amino acids: CASSLNPPRTYNEQFF. The DNA for the CDR3 is TGTGCCAGCAGCTTAAATCCGCCGCGGACCTACAATGAGCAGTTCTTC.

The V call is TRBV15, the J call TRBJ2-3; the match to TRBD1 covers 10 bases. V lost 0 bases to trimming and J lost 0 bases; unmatched junction nucleotides: 6. The CDR3 sequence is 18 residues long. CDR1 and CDR2 from the germline V gene are LNHNV and YYDKDF (reference sequence). CDR3 coding DNA: TGTGCCACCAGCAGAGATCGGGACAGGGGATGGAGCACAGATACGCAGTATTTT. Translated: CATSRDRDRGWSTDTQYF. Full variable domain (remainder filled in from reference TRBV15 and TRBJ2-3): DAMVIQNPRYQVTQFGKPVTLSCSQTLNHNVMYWYQQKSSQAPKLLFHYYDKDFNNEADTPDNFQSRRPNTSFCFLDIRSPGLGDTAMYLCATSRDRDRGWSTDTQYFGPGTRLTVL.

This clone was picked up a small number of times. The V call is TRBV5-5, the J call TRBJ2-3; D is unclear. The CDR3 is 12 amino acids. Trimming took 4 bases from V and 6 from J, leaving 9 bases between them. Germline lookup yields CDR1 SGHKS and CDR2 YYEKEE (reference sequence). CDR3 residues: CASSLHMDTQYF. The CDR3 coding sequence is TGTGCCAGCAGCCTTCACATGGATACGCAGTATTTT.

The V call is TRBV29-1, the J call TRBJ2-1; D uncertain. V was shortened by 4 bases and J by 4 bases, with 11 bases between the two germline ends. The CDR3 loop spans 13 amino acids. The germline CDR1 and CDR2 sequences are SQVTM and ANQGSEA. In DNA form, the CDR3 reads TGCAGCGTTGCTCACTCGGAGTACAATGAGCAGTTCTTC. Its translation: CSVAHSEYNEQFF.

This sequence joins TRBV3-1 (or the pseudogene TRBV3-2) and TRBJ2-5, with TRBD2 matching 8 bases. V lost 6 bases, J lost 5 bases, and 11 bases stayed unmatched. Looked up from germline, CDR1 is LGHDT and CDR2 is YNNKEL (reference sequence). There are 15 residues in the CDR3. The CDR3 DNA reads as TGTGCCAGCAGTCCCAGCGGGGGACCCCAGGAGACCCAGTACTTC. Protein: CASSPSGGPQETQYF.

The rearrangement joins TRBV29-1 to TRBJ2-7; TRBD1 matches 7 bases. CDR3 length: 14 residues. Unmatched junction bases numbered 7, after V lost 5 bases and J lost 0 bases. Germline CDR1 and CDR2: SQVTM and ANQGSEA. The CDR3 loop is CSVKGAGSSYEQYF. The DNA of the CDR3 is TGCAGCGTTAAGGGGGCGGGCAGCTCCTACGAGCAGTACTTC.

This clone was recorded once. This chain connects TRBV5-1 to TRBJ1-1, with D tentatively TRBD1 (6 bases). Trimming took off 4 bases at V and 1 base at J, with 17 bases between the two ends. Germline assignment: CDR1 SGHRS and CDR2 YFSETQ. This CDR3 contains 16 residues. The CDR3 DNA reads as TGCGCCAGCAGCCAAACTTACAGGGTATCGAACACTGAAGCTTTCTTT. It is translated as CASSQTYRVSNTEAFF.

The chain joins TRBV10-3 to TRBJ1-2; D is unclear. Germline V gene lookup returns CDR1 ENHRY and CDR2 SYGVKD. V was shortened by 3 bases and J by 2 bases, with 7 bases between the two germline ends. This CDR3 contains 13 residues. This CDR3 reads CAISEAQNYGYTF. The CDR3 bases are TGTGCCATCAGTGAAGCTCAAAACTATGGCTACACCTTC.

The chain recombines TRBV3-1 (or the pseudogene TRBV3-2) with TRBJ1-3, with 10 bases lining up with TRBD1. CDR1 and CDR2 from the germline V gene are LGHDT and YNNKEL (reference sequence). V lost 4 bases, J lost 1 base, and 7 bases stayed unmatched. CDR3 length equals 17 residues. The CDR3 nucleotides are TGTGCCAGCAGCCGGGGACAGGGGCGGGGGTCTGGAAACACCATATATTTT. Protein: CASSRGQGRGSGNTIYF.

V gene TRBV19 combines with J gene TRBJ2-3, with D possibly matching TRBD1 (8 bases). Germline assignment: CDR1 LNHDA and CDR2 SQIVND (reference sequence). The CDR3 has 15 residues. V was trimmed by 6 bases and J by 5 bases, leaving 18 bases between them. Here the CDR3 reads CASRDGQGGIDTQYF. CDR3 DNA sequence: TGTGCCAGTAGGGACGGACAGGGAGGGATAGATACGCAGTATTTT.

The rearrangement uses TRBV5-1 and TRBJ2-7; 14 bases agree with TRBD2. V was pared by 4 bases and J by 1 base, with 1 base of the junction left unmatched. The CDR3 has 15 amino acids. The germline V gene has CDR1 SGHRS and CDR2 YFSETQ. CDR3 coding DNA: TGCGCCAGCAGCAGGACTAGCGGGGGGTCCTACGAGCAGTACTTC. Protein product: CASSRTSGGSYEQYF.

The count of this clone is one. The V gene is TRBV5-1, the J gene TRBJ1-1; the D gene is possibly TRBD1 (6 bases). Looked up from germline, CDR1 is SGHRS and CDR2 is YFSETQ. Trimming cost V 0 bases and J 1 base, with 10 bases left between them. This CDR3 is built from 15 residues. Here the CDR3 DNA reads TGCGCCAGCAGCTTGGACGGCAGGGGGAACACTGAAGCTTTCTTT. Translation gives CASSLDGRGNTEAFF.

V gene TRBV5-6 combines with J gene TRBJ1-1; 8 bases match TRBD1. The CDR3 is 15 amino acids. J gave up 3 bases and V 4 bases, and 8 bases lay outside the gene matches. Germline CDR1 is SGHDT and CDR2 is YYEEEE. The chain's CDR3 is CASSVPGGADTEAFF. CDR3 DNA sequence: TGTGCCAGCAGCGTCCCAGGGGGCGCGGACACTGAAGCTTTCTTT.

V gene TRBV11-2 combines with J gene TRBJ1-1, with TRBD1 matching 7 bases. With 5 bases clipped from V and 1 base from J, the junction kept 1 base outside the gene matches. CDR3 size: 13 residues. Germline V gene data show CDR1 as SGHAT and CDR2 as FQNNGV. CDR3 region: CASSRDRNTEAFF. The CDR3 DNA follows: TGTGCCAGCAGCCGGGACAGGAACACTGAAGCTTTCTTT.

This chain connects TRBV28 to TRBJ2-7; 12 bases fit TRBD2. The germline CDR1 and CDR2 sequences are MDHEN and SYDVKM. The CDR3 sequence is 17 residues long. Losses at the gene ends were 5 bases for V and 7 bases for J; bases not matched to a gene: 15. The CDR3 loop reads CASSQGLAGETGVEQYF. CDR3 nucleotide sequence: TGTGCCAGCAGTCAGGGACTAGCGGGTGAGACGGGAGTGGAGCAGTACTTC.

This sequence joins TRBV7-2 and TRBJ1-5; 7 bases fit TRBD1. Trimming removed 0 bases from V and 4 bases from J; junction bases left unmatched: 6. From germline, CDR1 is SGHTA and CDR2 FQGNSA. The CDR3 extends over 16 amino acids. CDR3 sequence reads: CASSLAGGQSNQPQHF. The CDR3 nucleotides read TGTGCCAGCAGCTTAGCGGGGGGACAGAGTAATCAGCCCCAGCATTTT.

This chain joins TRBV29-1 and TRBJ1-2; no firm D call. V lost 0 bases and J 7 bases, leaving 15 bases between the germline ends. This CDR3 comprises 14 residues. The germline CDR1 and CDR2 sequences are SQVTM and ANQGSEA. The CDR3 bases are TGCAGCGTTGAAGATCCCAGTGGAGGTCCTGGCTACACCTTC. It codes for CSVEDPSGGPGYTF.

The chain uses TRBV10-1 and TRBJ1-1; D ambiguous. Deletions cut 4 bases from V and 0 bases from J, with 6 bases between. The CDR3 has 13 amino acids. CDR1 WNHNN and CDR2 SYGVQD come from the germline V gene (reference sequence). CDR3 in DNA: TGCGCCAGCAGTGCTATCATGAACACTGAAGCTTTCTTT. It yields the protein CASSAIMNTEAFF.

This clone was seen a single time. The chain employs TRBV5-1 and TRBJ2-7, with 10 bases lining up with TRBD1. V lost 3 bases to trimming and J lost 2 bases; unmatched junction nucleotides: 2. The CDR3 runs to 14 residues. CDR1 is SGHRS, CDR2 YFSETQ, per germline. CDR3: CASSWGQGTYEQYF. In nucleotides, the CDR3 is TGCGCCAGCAGCTGGGGACAGGGGACCTACGAGCAGTACTTC.

The chain employs TRBV12-3 or TRBV12-4 and TRBJ1-5; 7 bases map to TRBD1. This CDR3 is 12 amino acids long. Germline trimming cut 5 bases from V and 11 bases from J; bases unmatched to any gene: 6. The CDR3: CASSRQGLAQHF. The CDR3 DNA is TGTGCCAGCAGTCGACAGGGTTTGGCCCAGCATTTT.